This T cell receptor beta chain is drawn from a study of cytomegalovirus exposure and HLA in healthy donors. Study-level findings and limits: Rare TCR sequences predominated, though certain public TCRs were found in many donors. The study listed 150 to 200 cytomegalovirus-associated TCR beta chains.

As for the donors, each was a healthy bone marrow donor. Nominally healthy donors provided the samples, though records likely missed some immune exposures. Amplification used 60 Vbeta primers and 13 Jbeta primers. Profiled with immunoSEQ multiplex PCR; TCRdb holds only in-frame clones, not every one. The table lists around 170,000 clones, around 80% of them singletons, with more than 0.4% in the top ten. The CDR3 totals 17 residues. The germline gives CDR1 SEHNR, CDR2 FQNEAQ (reference sequence). With V trimmed by 2 bases and J by 5 bases, 13 bases remained unmatched. Remarks on this clone: The antigen remains unidentified.

This chain joins TRBV7-9 and TRBJ2-5, with 8 bases matching TRBD2. Sequenced material: PBMCs. This receptor was identified in a woman aged 45 to 65 in good health and CMV-seronegative. The CDR3 DNA follows: TGTGCCAGCAGCTTAACGAGTGCCAGCGGGAGAATTGAGACCCAGTACTTC. This translates into CASSLTSASGRIETQYF.